The 5 T cell receptor beta chains below all came from one sample that was sequenced in a study of T-cell memory formation after mild COVID-19. One entry per CDR3 protein, called by TCRdb with MiXCR from the 5' RACE reads. The repertoire holds about 350,000 distinct CDR3 sequences, around 15% seen once, with over 20% in the top ten. Sequencing used PBMCs or a T cell subset sorted from them (not recorded which). These receptors were taken from a man in his late teens or twenties who had mild COVID-19 (a few samples of this study predate the infection). Cell type and time point are not known.

This rearrangement joins TRBV6-4 to TRBJ1-2, with D possibly matching TRBD1 (5 bases). There are 13 residues in the CDR3. Trimming removed 2 bases from V and 10 bases from J, with 14 bases in between. Germline values: CDR1 MRHNA, CDR2 SNTAGT. The CDR3 reads CASSDPWRGHYTF. The CDR3 nucleotides are TGTGCCAGCAGTGACCCTTGGCGGGGCCACTACACCTTC.

This chain uses TRBV5-1 with TRBJ2-1, with 14 bases fitting TRBD2. The CDR3 covers 16 residues. The junction had 5 bases not matched to a gene; V was cut back by 2 bases and J by 7 bases. The germline CDR1 and CDR2 sequences are SGHRS and YFSETQ. The CDR3 loop is CASSFRLAGGSNEQFF. The CDR3 DNA reads TGCGCCAGCAGCTTTCGACTAGCGGGGGGGAGTAATGAGCAGTTCTTC.

This clonotype was seen a few times. V is TRBV7-2 and J is TRBJ2-4; D remains unclear. CDR1 is SGHTA and CDR2 is FQGNSA in the germline V gene. This CDR3 is built from 13 residues. The V and J ends lost 4 bases and 9 bases respectively, with 13 bases between them. CDR3 sequence reads: CASSSAKSGIQYF. Written as DNA, the CDR3 is TGTGCCAGCAGCTCAGCGAAGTCGGGCATTCAGTACTTC.

This clonotype was seen ten or more times. This chain connects TRBV12-3 or TRBV12-4 to TRBJ1-2, with D possibly TRBD1 on 5 matching bases. V dropped 5 bases and J dropped 1 base, with 14 bases sitting between them. CDR3 length: 15 residues. Here the CDR3 DNA reads TGTGCCAGCAGTGCCCCCATTGGGGGTAACTATGGCTACACCTTC. This gives the protein CASSAPIGGNYGYTF.

This clonotype was seen more than once but under ten times. V and J are TRBV7-9 and TRBJ2-1; no definite D call. V lost 7 bases and J lost 6, with 16 bases in between. CDR3 length: 14 amino acids. CDR1 SEHNR and CDR2 FQNEAQ come from the germline V gene (reference sequence). The CDR3: CASTPVGSVNEQFF. The CDR3 DNA follows: TGTGCCAGCACCCCTGTGGGCTCCGTCAATGAGCAGTTCTTC.